This T cell receptor beta chain was recorded in a study of cytomegalovirus exposure and HLA in healthy donors. Study-wide results and limits: Listed as cytomegalovirus-associated were 150 or so TCR beta chains. Researchers reported in a later analysis that a missense DCLRE1C variant was tied to TCR beta V- and J-gene trimming.

The germline V gene has CDR1 MDHEN and CDR2 SYDVKM. The CDR3 loop spans 13 amino acids. V shed 6 bases, J shed 13 bases, and the junction held 8 bases outside the gene matches. This clone occurred once. Antigen unknown. Donors counted as nominally healthy when sampled, yet unrecorded immune exposures were likely. PCR used 60 Vbeta primers and 13 Jbeta primers. Original processing methods: Approximately 11 million shared chains were among the about 80 million unique TCR beta chains that a later analysis counted. The method was immunoSEQ multiplex PCR; TCRdb's version includes in-frame clones alone and lacks a portion of them. That table supplies the V and J calls and clone size; D and trimming were determined from the DNA. The profile shows some 150,000 clones, 70% to 90% of them singletons.

Material for sequencing was PBMCs. This TCR came from a man aged 35 to 55 in good health and CMV-seronegative. The genes are TRBV28 and TRBJ2-1; 11 bases match TRBD2. CDR3 DNA: TGTGCCAGCAGCTGGCTAGCGGGGGGCAATCAGTTCTTC. The encoded protein is CASSWLAGGNQFF. The complete variable domain, with remaining parts taken from reference TRBV28 and TRBJ2-1, reads DVKVTQSSRYLVKRTGEKVFLECVQDMDHENMFWYRQDPGLGLRLIYFSYDVKMKEKGDIPEGYSVSREKKERFSLILESASTNQTSMYLCASSWLAGGNQFFGPGTRLTVL.